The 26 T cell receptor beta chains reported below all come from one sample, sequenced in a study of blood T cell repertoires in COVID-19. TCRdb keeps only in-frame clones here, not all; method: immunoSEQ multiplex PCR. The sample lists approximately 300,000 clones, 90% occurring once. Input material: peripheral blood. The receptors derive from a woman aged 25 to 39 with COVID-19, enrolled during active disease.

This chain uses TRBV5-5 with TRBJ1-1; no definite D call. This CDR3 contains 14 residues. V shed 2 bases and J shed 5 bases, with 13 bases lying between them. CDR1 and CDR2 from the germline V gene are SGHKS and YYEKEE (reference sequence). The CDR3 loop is CASSFHDGSTEAFF. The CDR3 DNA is TGTGCCAGCAGCTTCCATGACGGGAGTACTGAAGCTTTCTTT.

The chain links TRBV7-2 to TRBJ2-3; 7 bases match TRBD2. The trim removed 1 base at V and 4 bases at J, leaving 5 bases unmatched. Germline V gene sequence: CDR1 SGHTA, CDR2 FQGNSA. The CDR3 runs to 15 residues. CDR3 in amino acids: CASSLVAGAADTQYF. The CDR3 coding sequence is TGTGCCAGCAGCTTAGTTGCGGGAGCGGCAGATACGCAGTATTTT.

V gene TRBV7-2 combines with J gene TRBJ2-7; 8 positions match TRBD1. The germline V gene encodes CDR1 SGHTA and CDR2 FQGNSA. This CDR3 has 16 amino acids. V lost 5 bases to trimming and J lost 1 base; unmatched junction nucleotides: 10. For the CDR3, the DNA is TGTGCCAGCAGCCCAGGGGGCAGGGTTAGATCCTACGAGCAGTACTTC. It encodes CASSPGGRVRSYEQYF.

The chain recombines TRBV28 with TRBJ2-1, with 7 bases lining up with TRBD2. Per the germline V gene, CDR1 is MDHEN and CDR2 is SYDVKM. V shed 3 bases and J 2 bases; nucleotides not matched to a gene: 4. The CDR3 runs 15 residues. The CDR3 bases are TGTGCCAGCAGTTTTAGCGGGCACGCCTACAATGAGCAGTTCTTC. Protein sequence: CASSFSGHAYNEQFF. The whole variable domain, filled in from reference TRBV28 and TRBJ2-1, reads DVKVTQSSRYLVKRTGEKVFLECVQDMDHENMFWYRQDPGLGLRLIYFSYDVKMKEKGDIPEGYSVSREKKERFSLILESASTNQTSMYLCASSFSGHAYNEQFFGPGTRLTVL.

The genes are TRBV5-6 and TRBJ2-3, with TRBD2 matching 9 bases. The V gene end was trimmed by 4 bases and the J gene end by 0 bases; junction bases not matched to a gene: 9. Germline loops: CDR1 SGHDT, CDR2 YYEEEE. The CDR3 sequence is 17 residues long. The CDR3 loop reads CASSVIGLAKSTDTQYF. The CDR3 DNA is TGTGCCAGCAGCGTTATAGGACTAGCGAAAAGCACAGATACGCAGTATTTT.

The CDR3 spells CASSQDVSGRANEQFF. CDR3 sequence (DNA): TGCGCCAGCAGCCAAGATGTGAGCGGGAGGGCCAATGAGCAGTTCTTC. This rearrangement joins TRBV4-1 to TRBJ2-1; TRBD2 agrees at 10 bases. This CDR3 is built from 16 residues. Germline CDR1 and CDR2: MGHRA and YSYEKL. V was pared by 0 bases and J by 6 bases, with 5 bases of the junction left unmatched.

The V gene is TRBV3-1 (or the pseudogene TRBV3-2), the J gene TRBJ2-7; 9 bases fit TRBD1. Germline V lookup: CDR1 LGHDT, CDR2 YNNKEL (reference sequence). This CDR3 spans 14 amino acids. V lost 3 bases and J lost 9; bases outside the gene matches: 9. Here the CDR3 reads CASSHRDREGMQYF. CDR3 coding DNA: TGTGCCAGCAGCCACCGGGACAGGGAAGGTATGCAGTACTTC.

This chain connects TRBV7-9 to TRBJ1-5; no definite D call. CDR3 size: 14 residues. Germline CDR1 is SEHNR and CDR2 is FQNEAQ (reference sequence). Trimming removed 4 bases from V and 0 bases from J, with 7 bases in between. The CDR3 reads CASSYLGSNQPQHF. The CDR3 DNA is TGTGCCAGCAGCTACCTAGGTAGCAATCAGCCCCAGCATTTT.

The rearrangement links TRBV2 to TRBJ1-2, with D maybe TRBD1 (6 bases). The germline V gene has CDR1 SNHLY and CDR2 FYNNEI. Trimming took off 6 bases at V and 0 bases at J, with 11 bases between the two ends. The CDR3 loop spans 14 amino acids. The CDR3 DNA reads TGTGCCAGCAGGGCACAGGGAGCTAACTATGGCTACACCTTC. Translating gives CASRAQGANYGYTF.

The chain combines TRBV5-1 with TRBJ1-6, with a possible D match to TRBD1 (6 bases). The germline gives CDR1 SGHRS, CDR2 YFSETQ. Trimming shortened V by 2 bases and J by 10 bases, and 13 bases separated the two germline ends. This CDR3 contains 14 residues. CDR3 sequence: CASSFARGDSPLHF. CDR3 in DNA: TGCGCCAGCAGCTTCGCCAGGGGAGACTCACCCCTCCACTTT.

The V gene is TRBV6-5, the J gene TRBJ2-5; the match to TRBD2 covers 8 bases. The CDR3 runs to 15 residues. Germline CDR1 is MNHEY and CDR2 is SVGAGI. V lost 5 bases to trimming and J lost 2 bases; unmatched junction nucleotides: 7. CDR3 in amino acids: CASSLTGGGQETQYF. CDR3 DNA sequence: TGTGCCAGCAGTCTAACGGGAGGGGGGCAAGAGACCCAGTACTTC.

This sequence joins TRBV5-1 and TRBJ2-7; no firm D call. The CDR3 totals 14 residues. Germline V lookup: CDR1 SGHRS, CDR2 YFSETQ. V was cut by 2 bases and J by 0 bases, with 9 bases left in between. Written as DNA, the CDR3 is TGCGCCAGCAGCTTAGACTCCAGCTCCTACGAGCAGTACTTC. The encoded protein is CASSLDSSSYEQYF.

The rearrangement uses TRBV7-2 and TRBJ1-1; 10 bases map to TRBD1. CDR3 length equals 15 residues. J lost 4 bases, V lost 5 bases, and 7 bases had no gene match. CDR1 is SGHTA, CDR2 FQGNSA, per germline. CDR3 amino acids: CASSPKTGGGTEAFF. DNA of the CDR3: TGTGCCAGCAGCCCGAAGACAGGGGGCGGCACTGAAGCTTTCTTT.

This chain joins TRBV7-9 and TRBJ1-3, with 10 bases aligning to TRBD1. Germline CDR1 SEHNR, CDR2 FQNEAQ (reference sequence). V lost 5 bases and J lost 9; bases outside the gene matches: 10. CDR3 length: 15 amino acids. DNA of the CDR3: TGTGCCAGCAGCAGTGGACAGGGGGTCCGTGGCACCATATATTTT. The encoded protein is CASSSGQGVRGTIYF.

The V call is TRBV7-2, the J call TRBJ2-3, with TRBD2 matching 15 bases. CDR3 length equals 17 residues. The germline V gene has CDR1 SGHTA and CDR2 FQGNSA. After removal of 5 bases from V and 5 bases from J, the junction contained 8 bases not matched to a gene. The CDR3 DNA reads TGTGCCAGCAGCGGACTAGCGGGAGGGGATTGGAAAGATACGCAGTATTTT. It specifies CASSGLAGGDWKDTQYF.

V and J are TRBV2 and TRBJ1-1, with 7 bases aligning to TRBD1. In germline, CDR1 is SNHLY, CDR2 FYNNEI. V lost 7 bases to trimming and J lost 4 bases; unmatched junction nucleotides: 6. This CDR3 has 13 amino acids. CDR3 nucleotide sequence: TGTGCCAGCACTACAGGGGTTGGCACTGAAGCTTTCTTT. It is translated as CASTTGVGTEAFF.

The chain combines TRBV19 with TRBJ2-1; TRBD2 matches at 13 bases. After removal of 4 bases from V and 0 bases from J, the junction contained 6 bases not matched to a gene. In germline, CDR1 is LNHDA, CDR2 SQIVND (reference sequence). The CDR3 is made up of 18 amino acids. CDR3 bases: TGTGCCAGTAGTACCCGACTAGCGGGAGGCTCCTCCTACAATGAGCAGTTCTTC. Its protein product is CASSTRLAGGSSYNEQFF.

This CDR3 is CAPPGLANTEAFF. DNA for the CDR3: TGTGCCCCCCCAGGGTTGGCGAACACTGAAGCTTTCTTT. The V gene is TRBV24-1, the J gene TRBJ1-1; maybe TRBD1 (5 bases). CDR1 KGHDR and CDR2 SFDVKD come from the germline V gene. V lost 12 bases, J lost 1 base, and 14 bases lay in between. This CDR3 region has 13 residues.

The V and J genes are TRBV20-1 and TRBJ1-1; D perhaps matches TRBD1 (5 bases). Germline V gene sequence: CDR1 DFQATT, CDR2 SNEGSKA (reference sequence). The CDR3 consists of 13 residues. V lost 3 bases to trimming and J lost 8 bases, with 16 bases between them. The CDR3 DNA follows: TGCAGTGCTAGTCTTGGGGGGAGGGTCGAAGCTTTCTTT. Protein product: CSASLGGRVEAFF.

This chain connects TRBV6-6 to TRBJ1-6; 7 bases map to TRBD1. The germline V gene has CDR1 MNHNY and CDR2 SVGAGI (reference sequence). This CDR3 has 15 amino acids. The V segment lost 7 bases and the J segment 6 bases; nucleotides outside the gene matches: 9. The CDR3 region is CASMGTQGRNSPLHF. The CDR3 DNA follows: TGTGCCAGCATGGGGACACAGGGGCGTAATTCACCCCTCCACTTT.

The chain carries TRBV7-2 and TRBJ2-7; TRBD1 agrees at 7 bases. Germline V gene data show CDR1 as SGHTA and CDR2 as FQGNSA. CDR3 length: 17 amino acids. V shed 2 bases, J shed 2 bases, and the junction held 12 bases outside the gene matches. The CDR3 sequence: CASSLTSPGQKAYEQYF. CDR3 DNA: TGTGCCAGCAGCTTAACCTCTCCGGGACAGAAAGCCTACGAGCAGTACTTC.

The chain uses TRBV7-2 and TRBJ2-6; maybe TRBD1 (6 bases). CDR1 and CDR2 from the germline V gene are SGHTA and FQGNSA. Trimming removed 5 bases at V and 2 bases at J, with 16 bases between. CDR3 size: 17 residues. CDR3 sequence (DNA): TGTGCCAGCAGCCCCACAGGGAATGGGGCTGGGGCCAACGTCCTGACTTTC. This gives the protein CASSPTGNGAGANVLTF.

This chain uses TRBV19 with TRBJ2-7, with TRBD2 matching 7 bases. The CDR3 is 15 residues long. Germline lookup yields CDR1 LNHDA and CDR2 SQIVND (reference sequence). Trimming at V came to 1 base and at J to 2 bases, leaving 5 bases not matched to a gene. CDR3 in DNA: TGTGCCAGTAGTATAGGATCTGGGACTACCTACGAGCAGTACTTC. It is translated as CASSIGSGTTYEQYF.

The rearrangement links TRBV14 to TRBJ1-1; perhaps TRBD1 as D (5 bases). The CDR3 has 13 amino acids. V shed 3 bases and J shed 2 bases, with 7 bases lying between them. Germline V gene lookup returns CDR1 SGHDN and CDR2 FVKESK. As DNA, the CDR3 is TGTGCCAGCAGCCATCAGGGCAACACTGAAGCTTTCTTT. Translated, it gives CASSHQGNTEAFF.

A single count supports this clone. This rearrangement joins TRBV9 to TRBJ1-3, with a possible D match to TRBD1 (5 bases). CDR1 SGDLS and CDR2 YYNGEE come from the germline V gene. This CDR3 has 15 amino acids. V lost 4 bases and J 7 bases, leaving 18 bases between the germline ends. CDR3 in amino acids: CASSPYPGDSNTIYF. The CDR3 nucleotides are TGTGCCAGCAGCCCGTACCCGGGGGATTCGAACACCATATATTTT. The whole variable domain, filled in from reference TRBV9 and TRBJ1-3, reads DSGVTQTPKHLITATGQRVTLRCSPRSGDLSVYWYQQSLDQGLQFLIQYYNGEERAKGNILERFSAQQFPDLHSELNLSSLELGDSALYFCASSPYPGDSNTIYFGEGSWLTVV.

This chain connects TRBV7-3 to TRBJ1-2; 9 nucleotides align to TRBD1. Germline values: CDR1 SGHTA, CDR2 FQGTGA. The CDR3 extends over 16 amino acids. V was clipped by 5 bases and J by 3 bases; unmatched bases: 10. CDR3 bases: TGTGCCAGCAGCACGGGAACCCGGGACAGGGACTATGGCTACACCTTC. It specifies CASSTGTRDRDYGYTF. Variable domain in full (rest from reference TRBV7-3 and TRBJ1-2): GAGVSQTPSNKVTEKGKYVELRCDPISGHTALYWYRQSLGQGPEFLIYFQGTGAADDSGLPNDRFFAVRPEGSVSTLKIQRTERGDSAVYLCASSTGTRDRDYGYTFGSGTRLTVV.